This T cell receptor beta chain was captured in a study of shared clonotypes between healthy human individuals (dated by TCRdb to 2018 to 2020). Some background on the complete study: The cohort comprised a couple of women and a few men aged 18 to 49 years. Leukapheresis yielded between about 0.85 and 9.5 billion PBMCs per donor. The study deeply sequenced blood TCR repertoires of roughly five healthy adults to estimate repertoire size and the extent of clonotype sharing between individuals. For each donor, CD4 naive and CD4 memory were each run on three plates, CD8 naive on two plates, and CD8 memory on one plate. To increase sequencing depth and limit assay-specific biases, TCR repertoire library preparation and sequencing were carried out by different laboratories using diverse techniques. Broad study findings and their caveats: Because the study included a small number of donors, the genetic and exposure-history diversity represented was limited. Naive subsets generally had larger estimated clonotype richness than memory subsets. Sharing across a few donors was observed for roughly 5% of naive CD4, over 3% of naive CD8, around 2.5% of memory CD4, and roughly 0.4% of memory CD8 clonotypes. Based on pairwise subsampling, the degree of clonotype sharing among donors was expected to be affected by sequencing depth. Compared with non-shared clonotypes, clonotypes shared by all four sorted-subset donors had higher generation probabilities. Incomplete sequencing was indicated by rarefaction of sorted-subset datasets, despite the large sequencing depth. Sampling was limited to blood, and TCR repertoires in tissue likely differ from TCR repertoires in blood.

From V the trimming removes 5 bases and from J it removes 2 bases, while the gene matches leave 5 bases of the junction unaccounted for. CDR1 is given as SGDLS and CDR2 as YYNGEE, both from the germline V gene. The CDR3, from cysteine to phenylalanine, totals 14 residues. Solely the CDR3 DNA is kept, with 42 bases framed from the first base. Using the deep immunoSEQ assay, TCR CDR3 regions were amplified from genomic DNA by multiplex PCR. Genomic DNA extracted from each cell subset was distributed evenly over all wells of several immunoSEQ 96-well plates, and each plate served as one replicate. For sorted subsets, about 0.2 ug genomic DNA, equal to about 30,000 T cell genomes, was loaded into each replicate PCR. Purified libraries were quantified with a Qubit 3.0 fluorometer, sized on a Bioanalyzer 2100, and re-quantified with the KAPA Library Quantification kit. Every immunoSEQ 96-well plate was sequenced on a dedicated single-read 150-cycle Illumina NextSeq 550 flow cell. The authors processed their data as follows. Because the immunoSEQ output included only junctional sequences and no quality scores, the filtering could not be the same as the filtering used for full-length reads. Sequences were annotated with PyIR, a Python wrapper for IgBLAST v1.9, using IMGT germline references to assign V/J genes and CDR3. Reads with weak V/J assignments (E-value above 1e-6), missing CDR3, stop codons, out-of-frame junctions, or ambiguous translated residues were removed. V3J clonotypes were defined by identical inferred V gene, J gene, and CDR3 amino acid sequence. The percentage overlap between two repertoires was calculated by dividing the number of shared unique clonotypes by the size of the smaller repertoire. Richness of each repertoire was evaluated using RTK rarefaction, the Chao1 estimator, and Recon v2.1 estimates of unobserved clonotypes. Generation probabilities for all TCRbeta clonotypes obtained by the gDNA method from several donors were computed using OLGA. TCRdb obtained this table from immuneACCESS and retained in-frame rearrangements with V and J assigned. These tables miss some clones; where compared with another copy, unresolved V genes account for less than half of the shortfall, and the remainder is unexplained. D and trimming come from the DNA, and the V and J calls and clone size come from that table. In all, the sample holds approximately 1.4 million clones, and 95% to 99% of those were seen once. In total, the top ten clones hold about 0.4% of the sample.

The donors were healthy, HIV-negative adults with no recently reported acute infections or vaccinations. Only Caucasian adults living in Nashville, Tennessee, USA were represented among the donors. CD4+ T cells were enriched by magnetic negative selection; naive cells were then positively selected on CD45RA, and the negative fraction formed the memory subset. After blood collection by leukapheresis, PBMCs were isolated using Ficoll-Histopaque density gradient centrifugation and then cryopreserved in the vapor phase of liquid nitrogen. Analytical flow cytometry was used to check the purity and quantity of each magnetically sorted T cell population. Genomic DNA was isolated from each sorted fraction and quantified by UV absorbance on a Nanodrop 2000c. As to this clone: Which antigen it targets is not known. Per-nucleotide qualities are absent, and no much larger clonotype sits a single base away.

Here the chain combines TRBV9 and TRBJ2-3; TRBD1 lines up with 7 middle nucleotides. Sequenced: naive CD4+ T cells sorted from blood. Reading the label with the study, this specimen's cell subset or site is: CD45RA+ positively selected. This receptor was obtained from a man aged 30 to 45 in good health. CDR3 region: CASRSTGTTDTQYF. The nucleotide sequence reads TGTGCCAGCAGGTCGACAGGGACCACAGATACGCAGTATTTT.